This T cell receptor beta chain was captured in a study of blood T cell repertoires in COVID-19 (dated by TCRdb to between 2020 and 2021). Background for the entire study: Collaborator samples came from the United States, Italy and Spain and covered acute and convalescent phases of COVID-19. A de-identified subject ID, COVID-19 status, age in years and sex were almost always included in the sample metadata. The repertoires were released in a freely available public database meant as a resource for research on the immune response to SARS-CoV-2. The prospective study material was composed of cDNA or gDNA derived from T cells, B-cell-depleted T cells, or PBMCs. Samples were obtained from the ongoing ImmuneRACE study (first 160 participants) and from roughly 1,300 subjects provided by 6 global collaborators. The dataset comprised deeply sampled blood TCRbeta repertoires from subjects exposed to, actively infected with, or recovered from COVID-19. Where available, HLA class I and class II types were taken from metadata supplied by the sample provider and were not determined by assay-based typing. The investigation overall reported the following: The amount of clinical and demographic metadata varied by source and participant and was provided uncurated.

TCRbeta CDR3 regions were amplified from genomic DNA by means of the immunoSEQ Assay, a bias-controlled multiplex PCR. Turning to the authors' computational methods: The number of nucleated cells in each sample was estimated by amplification of reference gene primers within the assay. To quantify the absolute abundance of each unique TCRbeta CDR3 rearrangement, sequence reads were collapsed and filtered. For each sample, productive Simpson clonality was calculated as the square root of Simpson's diversity index over productive rearrangements. Here the immuneACCESS table is served through TCRdb, limited to in-frame sequences with V and J called. Missing clones are a known gap in these copies; in checked studies unresolved V genes cover under half, and the rest lacks a known reason. That table supplies the V and J calls and clone size; D and trimming were determined from the DNA. Here the sample has 100,000 to 150,000 clones; almost 85% occur a single time. More than 1.4% of the sample is in the top ten clones.

From the cysteine through the phenylalanine, the CDR3 covers 14 amino acids. The kept DNA is CDR3 alone, 42 bases in frame from the first base. The germline V gene specifies SGHTA as CDR1 and FQGTGA as CDR2. V is pared back by 5 bases and J by 5 bases, with 15 bases lying between the germline termini. The collaborating institutions used their own protocols to collect whole blood in K2EDTA tubes. For TCRbeta analysis, collaborators shipped samples as frozen whole blood, isolated PBMCs, or DNA extracted from either of those sample types. This clone was seen only a few times. Which antigen it targets is not known. Base quality data are lacking; no much larger clone is found one base away.

Source material: peripheral blood. This receptor was obtained from a man in his 60s with acute or convalescent COVID-19. The chain joins TRBV7-3 to TRBJ2-5; matching of 6 bases hints at TRBD2 as the D gene. The DNA sequence is as follows: TGTGCCAGCAGCCTCTCCCCGGCGGGGGAGACCCAGTACTTC. Protein translation: CASSLSPAGETQYF.